One sample yielded the 27 T cell receptor beta chains listed below, sequenced in a study of T cell responses to AZD1222 COVID-19 vaccine (TCRdb year 2021). The label giving this sample's time point can be read as: about 28 days (+/-7) after the second vaccine dose. Library generation was performed with the immunoSEQ multiplex PCR assay. TCRdb provides this immuneACCESS table in a form limited to in-frame rearrangements. Some clones are lacking; in checked studies, under half of them reflect an unresolved V gene, and why the rest are absent is not known. This sample has approximately 70,000 clones in its table, and around 80% of those were observed once. Around 15% of the sample goes to the ten largest clones. The source was peripheral blood, collected 28 days after the second AZD1222 dose. The receptors were sampled from an adult who received the AZD1222 COVID-19 vaccine.

This clone occurred a few times. This chain connects TRBV6-5 to TRBJ1-2; 8 nucleotides align to TRBD1. Unmatched junction bases numbered 7, after V lost 2 bases and J lost 2 bases. This CDR3 is built from 16 residues. CDR1 is MNHEY and CDR2 is SVGAGI in the germline V gene. The DNA of the CDR3 is TGTGCCAGCAGTTACACACGGACAGGGACCAACTATGGCTACACCTTC. This encodes CASSYTRTGTNYGYTF.

The rearrangement links TRBV12-5 to TRBJ1-2; D is possibly TRBD1 (5 bases). V lost 5 bases, J lost 1 base, and 8 bases lay in between. Per the germline V gene, CDR1 is LGHNT and CDR2 is FRNRAP. This CDR3 has 13 amino acids. The CDR3 sequence is CASGVGGNYGYTF. The CDR3 DNA reads as TGTGCTAGTGGTGTCGGGGGTAACTATGGCTACACCTTC.

The gene calls are TRBV5-1 and TRBJ1-1; tentatively, D is TRBD1 (6 bases). The CDR3 has 14 amino acids. V lost 4 bases, J lost 1 base, and 11 bases lay in between. The germline CDR1 and CDR2 sequences are SGHRS and YFSETQ. CDR3 nucleotide sequence: TGCGCCAGCAGCCAGAGGACAGCGAACACTGAAGCTTTCTTT. Its translation: CASSQRTANTEAFF.

The V call is TRBV19, the J call TRBJ2-1, with D possibly being TRBD1 or TRBD2 (5 bases each). This CDR3 has 13 residues. Germline V gene data show CDR1 as LNHDA and CDR2 as SQIVND (reference sequence). V dropped 6 bases and J dropped 2 bases, with 8 bases sitting between them. The CDR3 reads CASSGTAYNEQFF. The CDR3, as DNA: TGTGCCAGTAGCGGGACGGCCTACAATGAGCAGTTCTTC.

The rearrangement joins TRBV24-1 to TRBJ1-2; D is perhaps TRBD1 (6 bases). This CDR3 comprises 15 residues. V was trimmed by 4 bases and J by 6 bases, leaving 17 bases between them. Germline V gene data show CDR1 as KGHDR and CDR2 as SFDVKD. This CDR3 reads CATSDPDRPVNGYTF. In DNA form, the CDR3 reads TGTGCCACCAGTGACCCGGACAGACCAGTGAATGGCTACACCTTC.

The chain uses TRBV6-1 and TRBJ1-6, with D perhaps matching TRBD1 (5 bases). V lost 4 bases and J 0 bases, leaving 16 bases between the germline ends. CDR1 is MNHNS, CDR2 SASEGT, per germline. CDR3 length: 18 residues. CDR3 sequence: CASSGAGGSYSYNSPLHF. CDR3 in DNA: TGTGCCAGCAGTGGCGCTGGGGGGTCATACTCCTATAATTCACCCCTCCACTTT.

This rearrangement joins TRBV7-2 to TRBJ1-5; D is undetermined. The CDR3 loop spans 14 amino acids. Germline assignment: CDR1 SGHTA and CDR2 FQGNSA. V was shortened by 5 bases and J by 6 bases, with 14 bases between the two germline ends. The CDR3, as DNA: TGTGCCAGCAGCCAAGGCGGTAAGGGTCAGCCCCAGCATTTT. This encodes CASSQGGKGQPQHF.

This clone was seen a single time. The chain links TRBV3-1 (or the pseudogene TRBV3-2) to TRBJ1-1, with D perhaps TRBD1 (6 bases). The CDR3 is 19 residues long. Germline values: CDR1 LGHDT, CDR2 YNNKEL (reference sequence). V was pared by 1 base and J by 0 bases, with 21 bases between. The chain's CDR3 is CASSQGLVGGGKMNTEAFF. CDR3 in DNA: TGTGCCAGCAGCCAAGGGTTAGTTGGAGGGGGTAAAATGAACACTGAAGCTTTCTTT.

V gene TRBV4-1 combines with J gene TRBJ2-1; 8 bases fit TRBD1. The CDR3 is 12 residues long. The J segment lost 9 bases and the V segment lost 10 bases, leaving 8 bases of the junction unmatched. Germline CDR1 MGHRA, CDR2 YSYEKL. The CDR3 spells CATSDRVGEQFF. For the CDR3, the DNA is TGCGCCACCTCGGACAGGGTGGGTGAGCAGTTCTTC.

V and J are TRBV7-8 and TRBJ2-7; TRBD1 might be the D (5 bases). Germline CDR1 SGHVS, CDR2 FQNEAQ. This CDR3 comprises 13 residues. Trimming took off 1 base at V and 1 base at J, with 5 bases between the two ends. CDR3 amino acids: CASSLDRSYEQYF. The CDR3 nucleotides read TGTGCCAGCAGCTTAGACAGGTCCTACGAGCAGTACTTC.

V usage is TRBV9 and J usage is TRBJ2-7, with D possibly TRBD2 on 5 matching bases. V lost 0 bases, J lost 7 bases, and 14 bases lay in between. From germline, CDR1 is SGDLS and CDR2 YYNGEE. The CDR3 sequence is 14 residues long. CDR3 DNA sequence: TGTGCCAGCAGCGTAGGAGGGAACAGCGTGGAGCAGTACTTC. Translating gives CASSVGGNSVEQYF.

The chain couples TRBV4-1 to TRBJ2-3; 13 positions match TRBD2. V lost 5 bases, J lost 4 bases, and 3 bases stayed unmatched. Germline lookup yields CDR1 MGHRA and CDR2 YSYEKL. The CDR3 is 15 amino acids. The CDR3 nucleotides are TGCGCCAGCAGCGGAGGGACTAGCGGGGCAGATACGCAGTATTTT. Translating it yields CASSGGTSGADTQYF.

CDR3 sequence: CASSSTGTVYGYTF. Here the CDR3 DNA reads TGTGCCAGCAGTTCAACCGGGACGGTCTATGGCTACACCTTC. The chain joins TRBV6-5 to TRBJ1-2; possibly TRBD1 for D (5 bases). Trimming stripped 4 bases from V and 4 bases from J, with 13 bases between. The CDR3 has 14 residues. CDR1 and CDR2 (germline): MNHEY, SVGAGI.

The V gene is TRBV15, the J gene TRBJ1-5; 10 positions agree with TRBD1. The J segment lost 5 bases and the V segment lost 1 base, leaving 11 bases of the junction unmatched. This CDR3 is built from 18 residues. CDR1 is LNHNV and CDR2 is YYDKDF in the germline V gene (reference sequence). In DNA form, the CDR3 reads TGTGCCACCAGCAGAGGGGCCTTGGGACAGGGGAAGGATCAGCCCCAGCATTTT. Encoded protein: CATSRGALGQGKDQPQHF.

This chain uses TRBV19 with TRBJ1-6; D remains ambiguous. V was cut by 9 bases and J by 0 bases, with 21 bases left in between. This CDR3 region has 18 residues. From germline, CDR1 is LNHDA and CDR2 SQIVND (reference sequence). CDR3 nucleotide sequence: TGTGCCAGAAGCTCAGCCGCACGTTCTAGCTCCTATAATTCACCCCTCCACTTT. Encoded protein: CARSSAARSSSYNSPLHF.

J is TRBJ2-7 and V is TRBV12-3 or TRBV12-4; TRBD1 might be the D (6 bases). Trimming pared 6 bases from V and 3 bases from J, leaving 12 bases between. The CDR3 has 13 residues. The CDR3 loop reads CASSTDRNYEQYF. In DNA form, the CDR3 reads TGTGCCAGCAGCACAGACAGGAACTACGAGCAGTACTTC.

This clone was detected a few times. V usage is TRBV11-2 and J usage is TRBJ2-7; D assignment may be TRBD1 or TRBD2 (5 bases each). Trimming cost V 8 bases and J 1 base, with 15 bases left between them. CDR1 SGHAT and CDR2 FQNNGV come from the germline V gene. This CDR3 has 14 amino acids. CDR3 DNA sequence: TGTGCCAGCGCAGAGGGGTGGAGGTCCTACGAGCAGTACTTC. It yields the protein CASAEGWRSYEQYF.

The chain carries TRBV5-4 and TRBJ2-3; D remains ambiguous. The CDR3 spans 13 residues. V was trimmed by 4 bases and J by 7 bases, leaving 13 bases between them. CDR1 SGHNT and CDR2 YYREEE come from the germline V gene (reference sequence). The DNA of the CDR3 is TGTGCCAGCAGCCCCCGTTCTACCTATACGCAGTATTTT. It yields the protein CASSPRSTYTQYF.

V is TRBV19 and J is TRBJ2-2; no clear D gene. CDR1 is LNHDA and CDR2 is SQIVND in the germline V gene (reference sequence). With 6 bases removed from V and 4 bases from J, the gap between germline ends came to 9 bases. There are 13 residues in the CDR3. The CDR3 DNA sequence: TGTGCCAGTAGAGTCGTCGGCACCGGGGAGCTGTTTTTT. Its translation is CASRVVGTGELFF.

The chain is built from TRBV6-5 and TRBJ1-1; 7 nucleotides line up with TRBD1. CDR1 and CDR2 (germline): MNHEY, SVGAGI. Trimming took 8 bases from V and 2 from J; bases not matched to a gene: 5. This CDR3 is 13 amino acids long. As DNA, the CDR3 is TGTGCCAGCCTACAGGGGCTCAACACTGAAGCTTTCTTT. Protein sequence: CASLQGLNTEAFF.

The chain links TRBV24-1 to TRBJ2-3; TRBD1 is a possible D gene (5 bases). Germline CDR1 KGHDR, CDR2 SFDVKD. The V end was cut by 4 bases, the J end by 4 bases, with 14 bases between. The CDR3 runs to 15 residues. The CDR3: CATSEGAEFADTQYF. In DNA form, the CDR3 reads TGTGCCACCAGTGAAGGGGCCGAGTTCGCAGATACGCAGTATTTT.

The chain uses TRBV4-1 and TRBJ2-2; 11 bases agree with TRBD2. CDR1 and CDR2 (germline): MGHRA, YSYEKL. V lost 0 bases, J lost 0 bases, and 15 bases stayed unmatched. CDR3 length: 22 residues. CDR3 DNA: TGCGCCAGCAGCCAAGATCGTTTGGTCCTAGCGGGGGGCCGGGCGAACACCGGGGAGCTGTTTTTT. Its translation is CASSQDRLVLAGGRANTGELFF.

The V gene is TRBV29-1, the J gene TRBJ2-1; D unclear. CDR3 length: 14 amino acids. From germline, CDR1 is SQVTM and CDR2 ANQGSEA. V was pared by 7 bases and J by 0 bases, with 13 bases between. CDR3 region: CSGVYQSSYNEQFF. In DNA, the CDR3 is TGCAGCGGGGTGTATCAGAGCTCCTACAATGAGCAGTTCTTC.

The chain has TRBV23-1 and TRBJ2-2, with 8 positions matching TRBD1. TRBV23-1 is flagged as an ORF with uncertain function. The CDR3 is 17 amino acids. J lost 0 bases, V lost 4 bases, and 7 bases had no gene match. This chain's CDR3 is CASSLQGGSANTGELFF. CDR3 bases: TGCGCCAGCAGTCTACAGGGGGGCAGCGCGAACACCGGGGAGCTGTTTTTT.

The chain uses TRBV5-1 and TRBJ2-1; no firm D call. The CDR3 has 15 residues. Germline CDR1 reads SGHRS; CDR2 reads YFSETQ. The V gene lost 4 bases and the J gene lost 8 bases, with 19 bases spanning the gap. The CDR3 loop reads CASSLALTAWDEQFF. CDR3 in DNA: TGCGCCAGCAGCCTGGCCCTAACTGCGTGGGATGAGCAGTTCTTC.

J is TRBJ2-7 and V is TRBV19; perhaps TRBD1 as D (6 bases). V lost 4 bases to trimming and J lost 5 bases, with 12 bases between them. Germline V lookup: CDR1 LNHDA, CDR2 SQIVND (reference sequence). This CDR3 contains 13 residues. The CDR3 DNA follows: TGTGCCAGTAGTAGCACAGGGAAAAACGAGCAGTACTTC. Translating it yields CASSSTGKNEQYF.

J is TRBJ1-3 and V is TRBV5-6, with TRBD1 identical over 7 bases. The V gene end was trimmed by 3 bases and the J gene end by 0 bases; junction bases not matched to a gene: 3. The CDR3 is made up of 15 amino acids. Germline V CDR1 and CDR2: SGHDT, YYEEEE. This CDR3 is CASSWDSHSGNTIYF. The DNA of the CDR3 is TGTGCCAGCAGCTGGGACAGCCACTCTGGAAACACCATATATTTT.